Listed below are T cell receptor beta chains from one sample, sequenced in a study of cytomegalovirus exposure and HLA in healthy donors. Sequenced by immunoSEQ multiplex PCR; TCRdb stores in-frame clones only, minus some. The sample lists over 100,000 clones, about three quarters occurring once. The source material was PBMCs. The receptors were sampled from a woman aged 40 to 49 in good health and CMV-seropositive. CDR3s include the opening cysteine and the closing phenylalanine or tryptophan. The order of the fields is clone size, J gene, D gene, V gene, CDR3 DNA, CDR3 protein. D genes are given only for firm matches. For some rows the clone size is stated as once, few or many, or as a class when expanded; others skip it.

size: once; J: TRBJ2-3; D: .; V: TRBV5-4; DNA: TGTGCCAGCAGCAAGGACGGGGGCACAGATACGCAGTATTTT; CDR3: CASSKDGGTDTQYF
size: once; J: TRBJ1-2; D: TRBD1; V: TRBV6-5; DNA: TGTGCCGTTCAGGGGGACAAGACCTATGGCTACACCTTC; CDR3: CAVQGDKTYGYTF
size: once; J: TRBJ2-3; D: .; V: TRBV6-1; DNA: TGTGCCAGCATCCTAGACTACACAGATACGCAGTATTTT; CDR3: CASILDYTDTQYF
size: .; J: TRBJ2-7; D: .; V: TRBV7-2; DNA: TGTGCCAGCAGCTTACAGTACGAGCAGTACTTC; CDR3: CASSLQYEQYF
size: .; J: TRBJ2-3; D: .; V: TRBV18; DNA: TGTGCCAGCTCACCGAGGGCGGCAGTTTCGACAGATACGCAGTATTTT; CDR3: CASSPRAAVSTDTQYF
size: .; J: TRBJ1-2; D: .; V: TRBV6-6; DNA: TGTGTCCCTTCACTGCGGGCATCGGATGGCTACACCTTC; CDR3: CVPSLRASDGYTF
size: .; J: TRBJ1-1; D: TRBD1; V: TRBV5-8; DNA: TGTGCCAGCAACCCTTTGGGACAGTTGATGAACACTGAAGCTTTCTTT; CDR3: CASNPLGQLMNTEAFF
size: .; J: TRBJ2-3; D: TRBD2; V: TRBV9; DNA: TGTGCCAGCAGCGAGGGACTAATATTCACAGATACGCAGTATTTT; CDR3: CASSEGLIFTDTQYF
size: .; J: TRBJ2-2; D: TRBD2; V: TRBV9; DNA: TGTGCCAGCAGCGTCGGGACTAGCGGGGGTACCGGGGAGCTGTTTTTT; CDR3: CASSVGTSGGTGELFF
size: .; J: TRBJ1-5; D: .; V: TRBV27; DNA: TGTGCCAGCAGCCTACTGGGTCTTGGGGGGGGGCCCCAGCATTTT; CDR3: CASSLLGLGGGPQHF
size: .; J: TRBJ2-3; D: .; V: TRBV5-4; DNA: TGTGCCAGCAGCTCCACACGGGGTGCTAGCACAGATACGCAGTATTTT; CDR3: CASSSTRGASTDTQYF
size: .; J: TRBJ2-5; D: TRBD1; V: TRBV2; DNA: TGTGCCAGCAGTTGGACAGGGAGACAAGAGACCCAGTACTTC; CDR3: CASSWTGRQETQYF
size: once; J: TRBJ1-3; D: .; V: TRBV11-2; DNA: TGTGCCAGCAGCGTAACAGGGCTACCTGGAAACACCATATATTTT; CDR3: CASSVTGLPGNTIYF
size: .; J: TRBJ2-2; D: .; V: TRBV18; DNA: TGTGCCAGCTCACCAGCGGGACAGACGAACACCGGGGAGCTGTTTTTT; CDR3: CASSPAGQTNTGELFF
size: once; J: TRBJ2-3; D: TRBD2; V: TRBV30; DNA: TGTGCCTGGACAAACCCCAGCGGGGGCGGCGATACGCAGTATTTT; CDR3: CAWTNPSGGGDTQYF
size: .; J: TRBJ2-3; D: .; V: TRBV7-2; DNA: TGTGCCAGCAGCTTAGGACGGGGAATCACAGATACGCAGTATTTT; CDR3: CASSLGRGITDTQYF
size: once; J: TRBJ2-5; D: .; V: TRBV2; DNA: TGTGCCAGTAAGTCCAGGCTGGGCCAAGAGACCCAGTACTTC; CDR3: CASKSRLGQETQYF